The rows below give T cell receptor beta chains drawn from one sample of a study of blood T cell repertoires in COVID-19. The method was immunoSEQ multiplex PCR; TCRdb's version includes in-frame clones alone and lacks a portion of them. The sample lists 100,000 or so clones; roughly 78% were seen once. Material for sequencing was peripheral blood. These receptor sequences come from a woman of 80 years or more with acute or convalescent COVID-19. The CDR3 runs from the conserved cysteine through the conserved F or W. Fields, in order: clone size, J gene, V gene, D gene, CDR3 DNA, CDR3 protein. A D gene is named only where the DNA matches it firmly. Expanded clones get a size class; other rows say once, few or many, or leave the size out.

clone size: NA
J gene: TRBJ2-5
V gene: TRBV28
D gene: TRBD1
CDR3 DNA: TGTGCCACCGATCGGACAGGGGGGGAGGAGACCCAGTACTTC
CDR3 protein: CATDRTGGEETQYF

clone size: NA
J gene: TRBJ1-2
V gene: TRBV5-1
D gene: TRBD1
CDR3 DNA: TGCGCCAGCAGCTTGTCCGGACAGGGGGCAAGCGGCTACACCTTC
CDR3 protein: CASSLSGQGASGYTF

clone size: few
J gene: TRBJ1-4
V gene: TRBV7-2
D gene: NA
CDR3 DNA: TGTGCCAGCAGCTTACGTCTGGGGGGAGATAATGAAAAACTGTTTTTT
CDR3 protein: CASSLRLGGDNEKLFF

clone size: NA
J gene: TRBJ1-3
V gene: TRBV5-1
D gene: TRBD1
CDR3 DNA: TGCGCCAGCAGTGAGCAGGGGGCTGGAAACACCATATATTTT
CDR3 protein: CASSEQGAGNTIYF

clone size: NA
J gene: TRBJ1-1
V gene: TRBV7-2
D gene: TRBD1
CDR3 DNA: TGTGCCAGCAGCGCCGACAGGGTCAACACTGAAGCTTTCTTT
CDR3 protein: CASSADRVNTEAFF

clone size: NA
J gene: TRBJ1-2
V gene: TRBV27
D gene: NA
CDR3 DNA: TGTGCCAGCAGTCAGACAGCTAACTATGGCTACACCTTC
CDR3 protein: CASSQTANYGYTF

clone size: NA
J gene: TRBJ1-2
V gene: TRBV15
D gene: NA
CDR3 DNA: TGTGCCACCAGCTTGGGGGGTAGTAACTATGGCTACACCTTC
CDR3 protein: CATSLGGSNYGYTF

clone size: NA
J gene: TRBJ2-7
V gene: TRBV7-2
D gene: NA
CDR3 DNA: TGTGCCAGCAGCCCGGGACATGACGGGCGGCAGTACTTC
CDR3 protein: CASSPGHDGRQYF

clone size: NA
J gene: TRBJ2-7
V gene: TRBV2
D gene: TRBD2
CDR3 DNA: TGTGCCAGCAGGTTAGCGGGAGACTACGAGCAGTACTTC
CDR3 protein: CASRLAGDYEQYF

clone size: NA
J gene: TRBJ2-5
V gene: TRBV29-1
D gene: TRBD2
CDR3 DNA: TGCAGCGTCGCACTAGCGGGGGGTCGCCAAGAGACCCAGTACTTC
CDR3 protein: CSVALAGGRQETQYF

clone size: NA
J gene: TRBJ1-1
V gene: TRBV6-5
D gene: TRBD1
CDR3 DNA: TGTGCCAGCCAAACAATTCAGGGGGTGAGCACTGAAGCTTTCTTT
CDR3 protein: CASQTIQGVSTEAFF

clone size: NA
J gene: TRBJ2-4
V gene: TRBV7-2
D gene: TRBD2
CDR3 DNA: TGTGCCAGCAGCTTCGGGGGGGCCAAAAACATTCAGTACTTC
CDR3 protein: CASSFGGAKNIQYF

clone size: NA
J gene: TRBJ1-2
V gene: TRBV28
D gene: NA
CDR3 DNA: TGTGCCAGCAGCCGAGGACAGATGGGCTACACCTTC
CDR3 protein: CASSRGQMGYTF

clone size: NA
J gene: TRBJ1-1
V gene: TRBV7-9
D gene: NA
CDR3 DNA: TGTGCCAGCAGCTCACAGGCGAACACTGAAGCTTTCTTT
CDR3 protein: CASSSQANTEAFF

clone size: NA
J gene: TRBJ1-6
V gene: TRBV19
D gene: NA
CDR3 DNA: TGTGCCAGTAGTAACCCACAGGGTGGGGGACATTCACCCCTCCACTTT
CDR3 protein: CASSNPQGGGHSPLHF

clone size: once
J gene: TRBJ2-1
V gene: TRBV3-1/TRBV3-2
D gene: TRBD2
CDR3 DNA: TGTGCCAGTAAAATCCCCGGGACTAGCGGGGGGTCTGAAAGCTCCTACAATGAGCAGTTCTTC
CDR3 protein: CASKIPGTSGGSESSYNEQFF

clone size: NA
J gene: TRBJ1-2
V gene: TRBV19
D gene: NA
CDR3 DNA: TGTGCCAGTATCAATAGGGGAGCGGGGTCCTATGGCTACACCTTC
CDR3 protein: CASINRGAGSYGYTF

clone size: once
J gene: TRBJ2-7
V gene: TRBV11-2
D gene: NA
CDR3 DNA: TGTGCCAGCAGCTTCCGGGTGGAGCGGGACGAGCAGTACTTC
CDR3 protein: CASSFRVERDEQYF

clone size: NA
J gene: TRBJ2-1
V gene: TRBV24-1
D gene: NA
CDR3 DNA: TGTGCCACCAGTGACCTCTACAGTAACAATGAGCAGTTCTTC
CDR3 protein: CATSDLYSNNEQFF

clone size: NA
J gene: TRBJ2-7
V gene: TRBV5-1
D gene: TRBD1
CDR3 DNA: TGCGCCAGCAGTTCCGGACAGGGATCCCCCTACGAGCAGTACTTC
CDR3 protein: CASSSGQGSPYEQYF

clone size: NA
J gene: TRBJ2-3
V gene: TRBV5-6
D gene: TRBD1
CDR3 DNA: TGTGCCAGCAGCTTTACAGGGGGCTGGGATACGCAGTATTTT
CDR3 protein: CASSFTGGWDTQYF

clone size: NA
J gene: TRBJ1-4
V gene: TRBV15
D gene: TRBD1
CDR3 DNA: TGTGCCACCAGCAGGGGCACAGGACAGGGGGCTATTGAAAAACTGTTTTTT
CDR3 protein: CATSRGTGQGAIEKLFF

clone size: NA
J gene: TRBJ1-1
V gene: TRBV5-6
D gene: NA
CDR3 DNA: TGTGCCAGCAGCCGTTTAGGGGGGGGGACGGTTACTGAAGCTTTCTTT
CDR3 protein: CASSRLGGGTVTEAFF

clone size: NA
J gene: TRBJ1-1
V gene: TRBV18
D gene: NA
CDR3 DNA: TGTGCCAGCTCACCACTGGAGGGGCTGAGGACTGAAGCTTTCTTT
CDR3 protein: CASSPLEGLRTEAFF

clone size: NA
J gene: TRBJ1-2
V gene: TRBV7-8
D gene: NA
CDR3 DNA: TGTGCCAGCAGCTTAGATGAGGCTAACTATGGCTACACCTTC
CDR3 protein: CASSLDEANYGYTF

clone size: few
J gene: TRBJ1-3
V gene: TRBV7-2
D gene: NA
CDR3 DNA: TGTGCCAGCAGCTTAGATTGGGAGGACACCATATATTTT
CDR3 protein: CASSLDWEDTIYF

clone size: NA
J gene: TRBJ1-2
V gene: TRBV4-2
D gene: TRBD1
CDR3 DNA: TGTGCCAGCAGCCAGTCGACAGGGGATAACTATGGCTACACCTTC
CDR3 protein: CASSQSTGDNYGYTF

clone size: many
J gene: TRBJ2-7
V gene: TRBV7-9
D gene: TRBD2
CDR3 DNA: TGTGCCAGCAGGGTAGCGGGGGGCCCTCCGTTCGAGCAGTACTTC
CDR3 protein: CASRVAGGPPFEQYF

clone size: few
J gene: TRBJ2-2
V gene: TRBV6-4
D gene: NA
CDR3 DNA: TGTGCCAGCAGGCGGGACAGCTACACCGGGGAGCTGTTTTTT
CDR3 protein: CASRRDSYTGELFF

clone size: NA
J gene: TRBJ2-3
V gene: TRBV7-3
D gene: NA
CDR3 DNA: TGTGCCAGCAGCTTAACGTTGGGCGGGGGCATGGATACGCAGTATTTT
CDR3 protein: CASSLTLGGGMDTQYF

clone size: NA
J gene: TRBJ2-3
V gene: TRBV11-3
D gene: NA
CDR3 DNA: TGTGCCAGCAGCTTAGGAGCAGGGGACACAGATACGCAGTATTTT
CDR3 protein: CASSLGAGDTDTQYF

clone size: NA
J gene: TRBJ1-2
V gene: TRBV7-9
D gene: TRBD1
CDR3 DNA: TGTGCCAGCAGCCTGGCGGGTGGACAGGCAAACTATGGCTACACCTTC
CDR3 protein: CASSLAGGQANYGYTF

clone size: NA
J gene: TRBJ2-1
V gene: TRBV5-4
D gene: NA
CDR3 DNA: TGTGCCAGCAGCTTGATATACAATGAGCAGTTCTTC
CDR3 protein: CASSLIYNEQFF

clone size: NA
J gene: TRBJ1-2
V gene: TRBV5-1
D gene: NA
CDR3 DNA: TGCGCCAGCAGCGGGCAGGGCAGCTATGGCTACACCTTC
CDR3 protein: CASSGQGSYGYTF

clone size: NA
J gene: TRBJ1-2
V gene: TRBV5-6
D gene: NA
CDR3 DNA: TGTGCCAGCAGCTCATTACTTCACAGGAGCTATGGCTACACCTTC
CDR3 protein: CASSSLLHRSYGYTF

clone size: NA
J gene: TRBJ2-1
V gene: TRBV27
D gene: TRBD2
CDR3 DNA: TGTGCCAGCAGTTCCCCGGGGGGAGGTGAGCAGTTCTTC
CDR3 protein: CASSSPGGGEQFF

clone size: NA
J gene: TRBJ1-1
V gene: TRBV6-5
D gene: NA
CDR3 DNA: TGTGCCAGCAGTTACTCGGTCAGGGGGAACACTGAAGCTTTCTTT
CDR3 protein: CASSYSVRGNTEAFF

clone size: NA
J gene: TRBJ2-1
V gene: TRBV4-3
D gene: TRBD1
CDR3 DNA: TGCGCCAGCAGCCAAGAGACTGGACAGGTGGCGTTCTTC
CDR3 protein: CASSQETGQVAFF

clone size: once
J gene: TRBJ2-1
V gene: TRBV11-2
D gene: TRBD2
CDR3 DNA: TGTGCCAGCAGCTCGCTAGCGGGGGGGCTCAATGAGCAGTTCTTC
CDR3 protein: CASSSLAGGLNEQFF

clone size: NA
J gene: TRBJ1-2
V gene: TRBV28
D gene: NA
CDR3 DNA: TGTGCCAGCAGTTTATCGCCAGAAACTAACTATGGCTACACCTTC
CDR3 protein: CASSLSPETNYGYTF

clone size: NA
J gene: TRBJ2-7
V gene: TRBV28
D gene: TRBD1
CDR3 DNA: TGTGCCAGCAGTTTCGAGGGGGCCGCCGGGAACGAGCAGTACTTC
CDR3 protein: CASSFEGAAGNEQYF

clone size: NA
J gene: TRBJ1-4
V gene: TRBV4-2
D gene: NA
CDR3 DNA: TGTGCCAGCAGCCAAGTGTGGCTGCCGGGTGAAAAACTGTTTTTT
CDR3 protein: CASSQVWLPGEKLFF

clone size: NA
J gene: TRBJ2-5
V gene: TRBV6-2/TRBV6-3
D gene: TRBD2
CDR3 DNA: TGTGCCAGCAGTTACTCTGGACTAGCGGGGGGGTCCGAGACCCAGTACTTC
CDR3 protein: CASSYSGLAGGSETQYF